This is a list of T cell receptor beta chains from one sample in a study of shared clonotypes between healthy human individuals. The method was immunoSEQ multiplex PCR; TCRdb's version includes in-frame clones alone and lacks a portion of them. The table records roughly 590,000 clones, about 95% of them present only once. The sequencing input was naive CD8+ T cells sorted from blood. These receptors all stem from a woman in her 30s in good health. Both conserved end residues are part of each CDR3. A D gene is named only where the DNA matches it firmly. Clone size is given for some rows only: seen once, a few or many times, or a class if the clone is expanded.

D: .; J: TRBJ2-7; size: .; V: TRBV5-1; DNA: TGCGCCAGCAGCGCCGAGGGGGGCAGGGCCGACTACGAGCAGTACTTC; CDR3: CASSAEGGRADYEQYF
D: .; J: TRBJ2-7; size: once; V: TRBV28; DNA: TGTGCCAGCAGACCACACAACTACGAGCAGTACTTC; CDR3: CASRPHNYEQYF
D: TRBD1; J: TRBJ2-7; size: .; V: TRBV6-6; DNA: TGTGCCAGCAGTTATTCACAGGGGGGCGAGCAGTACTTC; CDR3: CASSYSQGGEQYF
D: .; J: TRBJ1-5; size: few; V: TRBV12-5; DNA: TGTGCTAGTGGACAGGGCATGAATCAGCCCCAGCATTTT; CDR3: CASGQGMNQPQHF
D: .; J: TRBJ2-7; size: .; V: TRBV27; DNA: TGTGCCAGCTATGGGGCCTACGAGCAGTACTTC; CDR3: CASYGAYEQYF
D: .; J: TRBJ2-1; size: .; V: TRBV6-5; DNA: TGTGCCAGCAGTTACGGGGCGGCAGCCTACAATGAGCAGTTCTTC; CDR3: CASSYGAAAYNEQFF
D: TRBD2; J: TRBJ2-6; size: .; V: TRBV9; DNA: TGTGCCAGCAGCGACTCGGGACTAGCGGGAGGGGACCCCTCTGGGGCCAACGTCCTGACTTTC; CDR3: CASSDSGLAGGDPSGANVLTF
D: TRBD1; J: TRBJ1-5; size: .; V: TRBV2; DNA: TGTGCCAGCAGAGGACAGGGCCAGAATCAGCCCCAGCATTTT; CDR3: CASRGQGQNQPQHF
D: TRBD2; J: TRBJ2-5; size: once; V: TRBV9; DNA: TGTGCCAGCAGCGTTAGCGGGAGGGCGTGGCAAGAGACCCAGTACTTC; CDR3: CASSVSGRAWQETQYF
D: .; J: TRBJ1-2; size: .; V: TRBV15; DNA: TGTGCCACCAGCAGGGCGGTTACTTCGAACTATGGCTACACCTTC; CDR3: CATSRAVTSNYGYTF
D: .; J: TRBJ1-1; size: .; V: TRBV5-1; DNA: TGCGCCAGCAGCGGTGTAGGGAACACTGAAGCTTTCTTT; CDR3: CASSGVGNTEAFF
D: .; J: TRBJ2-1; size: .; V: TRBV6-5; DNA: TGTGCCAGCAGTTTCCAGGGCAATGAGCAGTTCTTC; CDR3: CASSFQGNEQFF
D: TRBD1; J: TRBJ2-3; size: .; V: TRBV9; DNA: TGTGCCAGCAGCCGGCACAGGGGGGAAGATGCAGATACGCAGTATTTT; CDR3: CASSRHRGEDADTQYF
D: .; J: TRBJ2-5; size: .; V: TRBV7-2; DNA: TGTGCCAGCAGCCCGAAAGTGGTTGGGGAGACCCAGTACTTC; CDR3: CASSPKVVGETQYF
D: .; J: TRBJ2-7; size: .; V: TRBV5-4; DNA: TGTGCCAGCAGCTTGGCTGGGAGTTCCTACGAGCAGTACTTC; CDR3: CASSLAGSSYEQYF
D: .; J: TRBJ1-4; size: .; V: TRBV2; DNA: TGTGCCAGCAGAAGGACAGTTAGCGGTGAAAAACTGTTTTTT; CDR3: CASRRTVSGEKLFF
D: TRBD2; J: TRBJ2-2; size: .; V: TRBV14; DNA: TGTGCCAGCAGCCGGGGGAGGGCCGGGGAGCTGTTTTTT; CDR3: CASSRGRAGELFF
D: TRBD1; J: TRBJ2-7; size: .; V: TRBV6-5; DNA: TGTGCCAGCAGTCAGGGACAGGGGGGAACCTACGAGCAGTACTTC; CDR3: CASSQGQGGTYEQYF
D: .; J: TRBJ1-5; size: .; V: TRBV13; DNA: TGTGCCAGCAGCTTAGGGCAGGCGATACAGCCCCAGCATTTT; CDR3: CASSLGQAIQPQHF
D: TRBD1; J: TRBJ1-5; size: .; V: TRBV28; DNA: TGTGCCAGTAAGGACAGGGACAATCAGCCCCAGCATTTT; CDR3: CASKDRDNQPQHF
D: TRBD1; J: TRBJ1-1; size: .; V: TRBV4-2; DNA: TGTGCCAGCAGCCAGTGGACAGGGCCACGCGGTAGCACTGAAGCTTTCTTT; CDR3: CASSQWTGPRGSTEAFF
D: .; J: TRBJ2-1; size: once; V: TRBV15; DNA: TGTGCCACCAGCAGAGATGATGGGAATGAGCAGTTCTTC; CDR3: CATSRDDGNEQFF
D: TRBD2; J: TRBJ2-7; size: .; V: TRBV5-4; DNA: TGTGCCAGCAGCTTGGTTTTTGCGGGAGCCCTCTACGAGCAGTACTTC; CDR3: CASSLVFAGALYEQYF
D: TRBD2; J: TRBJ2-3; size: .; V: TRBV28; DNA: TGTGCCAGCAGTACATGGACTAGCGGGAGGAGTGAAGATACGCAGTATTTT; CDR3: CASSTWTSGRSEDTQYF
D: .; J: TRBJ1-4; size: .; V: TRBV28; DNA: TGTGCCAGCAGTCTACCATTGTGGACAGAGACATCGTTTACAACTAATGAAAAACTGTTTTTT; CDR3: CASSLPLWTETSFTTNEKLFF
D: TRBD1; J: TRBJ2-7; size: .; V: TRBV2; DNA: TGTGCCAGCTCACCTCCGGGACAGACCTACGAGCAGTACTTC; CDR3: CASSPPGQTYEQYF
D: .; J: TRBJ2-7; size: .; V: TRBV15; DNA: TGTGCCACCAGCAGAGATGGGGGCGCGTACGAGCAGTACTTC; CDR3: CATSRDGGAYEQYF
D: .; J: TRBJ2-1; size: .; V: TRBV28; DNA: TGTGCCAGCAGTCTTGGAATTGGGACCCAGCAGTTCTTC; CDR3: CASSLGIGTQQFF
D: .; J: TRBJ2-1; size: .; V: TRBV6-5; DNA: TGTGCCAGCGCCTTCGACAGGCATGAGCAGTTCTTC; CDR3: CASAFDRHEQFF
D: .; J: TRBJ2-5; size: .; V: TRBV11-1; DNA: TGTGCCAGCAGCCATGGGGCTAGCGACCAAGAGACCCAGTACTTC; CDR3: CASSHGASDQETQYF
D: TRBD2; J: TRBJ2-7; size: .; V: TRBV5-4; DNA: TGTGCCAGCAGCACTCCAGCGGGAGGTATCTACGAGCAGTACTTC; CDR3: CASSTPAGGIYEQYF
D: .; J: TRBJ2-1; size: .; V: TRBV6-1; DNA: TGTGCCAGCAGTGATGACCGGGACTCGTTTCGGTTCTTC; CDR3: CASSDDRDSFRFF
D: .; J: TRBJ1-1; size: .; V: TRBV14; DNA: TGTGCCAGCAGCCTAGGACTGTACACTGAAGCTTTCTTT; CDR3: CASSLGLYTEAFF
D: TRBD1; J: TRBJ1-4; size: .; V: TRBV7-2; DNA: TGTGCCAGCAGCCAGACAGGGCCGGTTAATGAAAAACTGTTTTTT; CDR3: CASSQTGPVNEKLFF
D: TRBD1; J: TRBJ1-1; size: .; V: TRBV6-1; DNA: TGTGCCAGCAGTGAAGAAATCCAGGGACAGGGGCGAGGGATGAACACTGAAGCTTTCTTT; CDR3: CASSEEIQGQGRGMNTEAFF
D: TRBD1; J: TRBJ2-7; size: few; V: TRBV7-9; DNA: TGTGCCAGCGGAGGGACAGGGGTAGGCGAGCAGTACTTC; CDR3: CASGGTGVGEQYF
D: .; J: TRBJ2-2; size: .; V: TRBV29-1; DNA: TGCAGCGTTGAAGCGCCGATCGGGGAGCTGTTTTTT; CDR3: CSVEAPIGELFF
D: .; J: TRBJ2-7; size: .; V: TRBV29-1; DNA: TGCAGCGCACGCGACGGGGCGGTCGAGCAGTACTTC; CDR3: CSARDGAVEQYF
D: .; J: TRBJ1-1; size: .; V: TRBV19; DNA: TGTGCCAGTAGTGAGGGGGATGACACTGAAGCTTTCTTT; CDR3: CASSEGDDTEAFF
D: .; J: TRBJ1-1; size: once; V: TRBV15; DNA: TGTGCCACCAGCCCCCGGGACAACGGGGGAACTGAAGCTTTCTTT; CDR3: CATSPRDNGGTEAFF
D: .; J: TRBJ2-3; size: .; V: TRBV2; DNA: TGTGCCAGCAGTGAAGCGCTTAGCACAGATACGCAGTATTTT; CDR3: CASSEALSTDTQYF
D: .; J: TRBJ1-5; size: .; V: TRBV19; DNA: TGTGCCAGTAGTCACATCCCTTTGAGCAATCAGCCCCAGCATTTT; CDR3: CASSHIPLSNQPQHF
D: .; J: TRBJ2-7; size: few; V: TRBV6-5; DNA: TGTGCCAGCAGTTTCGGGAGTGGTTACGAGCAGTACTTC; CDR3: CASSFGSGYEQYF
D: TRBD2; J: TRBJ2-7; size: few; V: TRBV28; DNA: TGTGCCAGCAGTCACCTAGCGGGAGGGACGGACGAGCAGTACTTC; CDR3: CASSHLAGGTDEQYF
D: .; J: TRBJ1-2; size: .; V: TRBV28; DNA: TGTGCCAGCAGTTTTCCGGCCTACTATGGCTACACCTTC; CDR3: CASSFPAYYGYTF
D: TRBD2; J: TRBJ2-1; size: .; V: TRBV28; DNA: TGTGCCAGCAGTTTATGGGCCCCCACTAGCGGGAACAATGAGCAGTTCTTC; CDR3: CASSLWAPTSGNNEQFF
D: .; J: TRBJ2-7; size: .; V: TRBV7-9; DNA: TGTGCCAGCAGCTTAGCGCGCAGGACCTACGAGCAGTACTTC; CDR3: CASSLARRTYEQYF
D: TRBD1; J: TRBJ1-1; size: .; V: TRBV19; DNA: TGTGCCAGTTGGAGGGGGCTAACGGTTGAAGCTTTCTTT; CDR3: CASWRGLTVEAFF
D: .; J: TRBJ1-1; size: once; V: TRBV19; DNA: TGTGCCAGTAGTATAAACGGATACACTGAAGCTTTCTTT; CDR3: CASSINGYTEAFF
D: .; J: TRBJ2-3; size: .; V: TRBV7-8; DNA: TGTGCCAGCAGCTTAGTGGGTCAGGGAGCAAACACAGATACGCAGTATTTT; CDR3: CASSLVGQGANTDTQYF
D: .; J: TRBJ1-5; size: .; V: TRBV7-8; DNA: TGTGCCAGCAGCTTAGGGCAGGCCAATCAGCCCCAGCATTTT; CDR3: CASSLGQANQPQHF
D: TRBD2; J: TRBJ2-7; size: .; V: TRBV29-1; DNA: TGCAGCGTTGAAGATCTGACTAGCGGGAGGGCCGGCGAGCAGTACTTC; CDR3: CSVEDLTSGRAGEQYF
D: .; J: TRBJ2-3; size: .; V: TRBV28; DNA: TGTGCCAGCAGTTTTCGGCTAGTGGCAGATACGCAGTATTTT; CDR3: CASSFRLVADTQYF
D: .; J: TRBJ2-7; size: .; V: TRBV27; DNA: TGTGCCAGCAGTTTAGCTTTCGAAGGGGGTTTATACGAGCAGTACTTC; CDR3: CASSLAFEGGLYEQYF
D: TRBD2; J: TRBJ2-1; size: .; V: TRBV27; DNA: TGTGCCAGCAGTTTCCAGCGGGAGGGCCTAGACAATGAGCAGTTCTTC; CDR3: CASSFQREGLDNEQFF